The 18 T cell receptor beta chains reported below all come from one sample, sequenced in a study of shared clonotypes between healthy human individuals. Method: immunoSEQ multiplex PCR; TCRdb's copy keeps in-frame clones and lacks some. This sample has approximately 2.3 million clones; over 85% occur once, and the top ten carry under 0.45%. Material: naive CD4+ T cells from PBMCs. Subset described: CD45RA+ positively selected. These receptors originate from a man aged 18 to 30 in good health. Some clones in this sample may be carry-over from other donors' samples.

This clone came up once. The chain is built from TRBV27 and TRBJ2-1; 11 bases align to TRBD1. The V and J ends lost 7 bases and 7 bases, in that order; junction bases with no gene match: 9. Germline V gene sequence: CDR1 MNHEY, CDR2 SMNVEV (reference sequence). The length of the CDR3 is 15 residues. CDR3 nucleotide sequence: TGTGCCAGCACATCACCCGGGACAGGGGGGAATGAGCAGTTCTTC. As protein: CASTSPGTGGNEQFF.

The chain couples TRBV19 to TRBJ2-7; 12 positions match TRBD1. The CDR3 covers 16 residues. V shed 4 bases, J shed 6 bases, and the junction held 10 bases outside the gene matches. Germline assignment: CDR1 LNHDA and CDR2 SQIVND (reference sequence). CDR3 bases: TGTGCCAGTAGTAAACATCCCGGGACAGGGGGCGCCGAGCAGTACTTC. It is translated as CASSKHPGTGGAEQYF.

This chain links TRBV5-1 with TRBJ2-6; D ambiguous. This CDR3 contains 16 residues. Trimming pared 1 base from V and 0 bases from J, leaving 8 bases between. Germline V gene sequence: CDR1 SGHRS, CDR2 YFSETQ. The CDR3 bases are TGCGCCAGCAGCTTGTCCCCCATCTCTGGGGCCAACGTCCTGACTTTC. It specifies CASSLSPISGANVLTF.

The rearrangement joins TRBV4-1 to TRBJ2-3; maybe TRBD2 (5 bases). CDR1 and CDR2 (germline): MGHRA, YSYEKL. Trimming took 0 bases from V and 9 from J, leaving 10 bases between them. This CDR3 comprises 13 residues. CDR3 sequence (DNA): TGCGCCAGCAGCCAAGAGGGAGTATGGACGCAGTATTTT. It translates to CASSQEGVWTQYF.

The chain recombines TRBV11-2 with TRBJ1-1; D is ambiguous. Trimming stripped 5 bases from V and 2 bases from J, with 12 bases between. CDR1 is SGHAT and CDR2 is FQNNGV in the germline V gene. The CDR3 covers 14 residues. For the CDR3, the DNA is TGTGCCAGCAGCCCAATCGGCAGAAACACTGAAGCTTTCTTT. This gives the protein CASSPIGRNTEAFF.

CDR3 bases: TGTGCCAGCGCCCGGAGTTCTAGCACAGATACGCAGTATTTT. Encoded protein: CASARSSSTDTQYF. This chain uses TRBV27 with TRBJ2-3; D uncertain. Germline values: CDR1 MNHEY, CDR2 SMNVEV (reference sequence). V shed 8 bases and J shed 0 bases, with 12 bases lying between them. CDR3 size: 14 residues.

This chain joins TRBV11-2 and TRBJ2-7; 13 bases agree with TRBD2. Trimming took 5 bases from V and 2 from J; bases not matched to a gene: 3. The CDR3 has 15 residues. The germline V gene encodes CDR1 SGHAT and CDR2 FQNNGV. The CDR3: CASSKGTSGAYEQYF. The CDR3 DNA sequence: TGTGCCAGCAGCAAAGGGACTAGCGGGGCCTACGAGCAGTACTTC.

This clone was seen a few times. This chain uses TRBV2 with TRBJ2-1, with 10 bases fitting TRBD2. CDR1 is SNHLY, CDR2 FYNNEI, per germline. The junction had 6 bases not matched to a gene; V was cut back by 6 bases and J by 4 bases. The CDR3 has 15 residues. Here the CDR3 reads CASSVEREGYNEQFF. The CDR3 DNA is TGTGCCAGCAGCGTTGAGCGGGAGGGTTACAATGAGCAGTTCTTC.

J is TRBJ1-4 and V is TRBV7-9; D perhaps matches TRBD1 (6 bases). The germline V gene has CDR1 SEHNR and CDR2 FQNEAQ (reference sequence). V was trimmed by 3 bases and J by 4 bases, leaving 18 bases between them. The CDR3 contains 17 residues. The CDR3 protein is CASSLADSQGLNEKLFF. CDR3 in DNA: TGTGCCAGCAGCTTGGCTGATTCCCAGGGGCTTAATGAAAAACTGTTTTTT.

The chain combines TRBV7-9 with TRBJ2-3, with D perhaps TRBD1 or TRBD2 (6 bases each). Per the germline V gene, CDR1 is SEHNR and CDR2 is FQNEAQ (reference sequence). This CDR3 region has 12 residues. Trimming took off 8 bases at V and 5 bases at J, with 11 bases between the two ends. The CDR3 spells CASLGGIDTQYF. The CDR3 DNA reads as TGTGCCAGCTTAGGGGGGATAGATACGCAGTATTTT.

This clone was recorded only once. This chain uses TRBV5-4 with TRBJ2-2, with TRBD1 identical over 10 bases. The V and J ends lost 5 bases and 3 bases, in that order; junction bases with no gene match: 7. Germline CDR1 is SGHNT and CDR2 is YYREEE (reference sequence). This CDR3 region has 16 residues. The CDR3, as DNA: TGTGCCAGCAGATACCGACAGGGGGCCGACACCGGGGAGCTGTTTTTT. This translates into CASRYRQGADTGELFF.

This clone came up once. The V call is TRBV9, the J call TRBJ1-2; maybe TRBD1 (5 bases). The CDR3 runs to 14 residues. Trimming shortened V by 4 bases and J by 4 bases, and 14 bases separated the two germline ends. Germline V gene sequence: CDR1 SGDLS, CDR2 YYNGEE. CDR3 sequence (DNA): TGTGCCAGCAGCTTTATAGAGGGGCGCTATGGCTACACCTTC. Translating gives CASSFIEGRYGYTF.

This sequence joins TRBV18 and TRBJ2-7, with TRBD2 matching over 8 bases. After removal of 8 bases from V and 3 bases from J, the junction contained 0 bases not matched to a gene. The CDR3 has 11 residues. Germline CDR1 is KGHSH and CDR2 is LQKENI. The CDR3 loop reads CASREGYEQYF. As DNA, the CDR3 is TGTGCCAGCCGGGAGGGCTACGAGCAGTACTTC. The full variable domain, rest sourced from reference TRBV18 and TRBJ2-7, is NAGVMQNPRHLVRRRGQEARLRCSPMKGHSHVYWYRQLPEEGLKFMVYLQKENIIDESGMPKERFSAEFPKEGPSILRIQQVVRGDSAAYFCASREGYEQYFGPGTRLTVT.

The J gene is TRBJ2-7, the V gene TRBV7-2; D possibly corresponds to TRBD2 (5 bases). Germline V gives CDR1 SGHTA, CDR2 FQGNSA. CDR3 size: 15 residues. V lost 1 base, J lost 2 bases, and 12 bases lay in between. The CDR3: CASSLVESGTYEQYF. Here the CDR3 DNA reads TGTGCCAGCAGCTTAGTCGAGTCGGGGACCTACGAGCAGTACTTC.

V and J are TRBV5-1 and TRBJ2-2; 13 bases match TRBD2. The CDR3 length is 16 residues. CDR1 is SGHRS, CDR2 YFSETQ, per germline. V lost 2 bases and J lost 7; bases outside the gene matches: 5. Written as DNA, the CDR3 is TGCGCCAGCAGCTTTACCGGGACTAGCGGGATCGGGGAGCTGTTTTTT. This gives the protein CASSFTGTSGIGELFF.

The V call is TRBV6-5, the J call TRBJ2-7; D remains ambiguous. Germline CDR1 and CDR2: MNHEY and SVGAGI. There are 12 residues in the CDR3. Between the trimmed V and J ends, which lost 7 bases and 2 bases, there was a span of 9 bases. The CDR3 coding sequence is TGTGCCAGCAAAGCCAGCCCCTACGAGCAGTACTTC. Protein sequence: CASKASPYEQYF.

CDR3 nucleotides: TGTGCCAGCGGCAGTCCGGGACAGGGTGGCTATGGCTACACCTTC. It translates to CASGSPGQGGYGYTF. The chain carries TRBV28 and TRBJ1-2, with TRBD1 matching 9 bases. The V and J ends lost 8 bases and 4 bases, in that order; junction bases with no gene match: 11. Germline assignment: CDR1 MDHEN and CDR2 SYDVKM. The CDR3 consists of 15 residues.

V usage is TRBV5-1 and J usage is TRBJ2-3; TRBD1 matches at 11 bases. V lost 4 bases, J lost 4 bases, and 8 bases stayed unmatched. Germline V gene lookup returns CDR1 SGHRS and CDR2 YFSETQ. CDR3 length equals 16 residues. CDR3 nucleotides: TGCGCCAGCAGCCCGTTGGGACAGGGGGTGGCAGATACGCAGTATTTT. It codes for CASSPLGQGVADTQYF.